One sample yielded the 8 T cell receptor beta chains listed below, sequenced in a study of CD8 T cells in Susac syndrome. cDNA came from about 0.5 to 1 ug RNA primed by random hexamers. TCRdb processed the immunoSEQ multiplex PCR reads anew with MiXCR; each CDR3 protein has one entry. Of about 120,000 distinct CDR3 sequences listed, roughly 94% are singletons. Sequencing used CD4+ T cells from PBMCs. Receptor source: a human donor in good health.

This rearrangement joins TRBV5-1 to TRBJ2-5; 10 nucleotides agree with TRBD1. Germline CDR1 reads SGHRS; CDR2 reads YFSETQ. This CDR3 spans 16 amino acids. J lost 4 bases, V lost 4 bases, and 10 bases had no gene match. Here the CDR3 reads CASSPGTGDMVETQYF. In DNA, the CDR3 is TGCGCCAGCAGCCCCGGGACAGGGGACATGGTAGAGACCCAGTACTTC.

The chain links TRBV6-2 or TRBV6-3 to TRBJ2-2; D tentatively reads TRBD1 or TRBD2 (5 bases each). CDR1 and CDR2 from the germline V gene are MNHEY and SVGEGT. This CDR3 has 15 amino acids. The V gene lost 7 bases and the J gene lost 3 bases, with 15 bases spanning the gap. The CDR3 is CASNRDRGDTGELFF. The CDR3 nucleotides read TGTGCCAGCAATCGGGATAGGGGAGACACCGGGGAGCTGTTTTTT.

This clonotype was observed once. The V gene is TRBV2, the J gene TRBJ1-2; D not resolved. CDR3 length: 14 amino acids. The germline CDR1 and CDR2 sequences are SNHLY and FYNNEI. Deletions cut 6 bases from V and 7 bases from J, with 18 bases between. As DNA, the CDR3 is TGTGCCAGCAGATACGAAAGGGCTCTATTTGGCTACACCTTC. Its protein is CASRYERALFGYTF.

The rearrangement joins TRBV19 to TRBJ1-6, with TRBD1 identical over 9 bases. Germline V gene data show CDR1 as LNHDA and CDR2 as SQIVND (reference sequence). CDR3 length equals 15 residues. With 4 bases clipped from V and 8 bases from J, the junction kept 6 bases outside the gene matches. This chain's CDR3 is CASSTPGQGDSPLHF. For the CDR3, the DNA is TGTGCCAGTAGTACCCCGGGACAGGGTGATTCACCCCTCCACTTT.

The V call is TRBV28, the J call TRBJ2-7; 10 bases line up with TRBD2. This CDR3 contains 21 residues. V dropped 3 bases and J dropped 3; count of bases not matched to a gene: 23. Germline V gene data show CDR1 as MDHEN and CDR2 as SYDVKM. The CDR3: CASSFPTGELAGEVGRYEQYF. The CDR3 nucleotides are TGTGCCAGCAGTTTCCCGACAGGGGAGCTAGCGGGAGAGGTGGGGCGCTACGAGCAGTACTTC. Based on the CDR3 plus reference TRBV28 and TRBJ2-7, the full variable domain is DVKVTQSSRYLVKRTGEKVFLECVQDMDHENMFWYRQDPGLGLRLIYFSYDVKMKEKGDIPEGYSVSREKKERFSLILESASTNQTSMYLCASSFPTGELAGEVGRYEQYFGPGTRLTVT.

The chain joins TRBV27 to TRBJ2-7, with D tentatively TRBD1 (7 bases). The CDR3 is 16 amino acids. The germline V and J ends were trimmed by 6 bases and 2 bases, with 20 bases remaining between them. Germline CDR1 is MNHEY and CDR2 is SMNVEV (reference sequence). Here the CDR3 DNA reads TGTGCCAGCAGGGGACTCGGGACAGCCGAAGCCTACGAGCAGTACTTC. This gives the protein CASRGLGTAEAYEQYF.

The CDR3 DNA sequence: TGTGCCAGCAGCAATATAGGACTTGACTCCTACGAGCAGTACTTC. It yields the protein CASSNIGLDSYEQYF. This sequence joins TRBV3-1 and TRBJ2-7; D might be TRBD2 (5 bases). Germline CDR1 reads LGHDT; CDR2 reads YNNKEL (reference sequence). The CDR3 has 15 amino acids. The V and J ends lost 5 bases and 0 bases respectively, with 14 bases between them.

The V gene is TRBV5-1, the J gene TRBJ1-2; TRBD1 matches at 7 bases. Germline V gene data show CDR1 as SGHRS and CDR2 as YFSETQ. The V gene end was trimmed by 3 bases and the J gene end by 8 bases; junction bases not matched to a gene: 13. The CDR3 runs to 15 residues. CDR3 sequence: CASSSAGTEWRGYTF. DNA of the CDR3: TGCGCCAGCAGCTCGGCCGGGACAGAGTGGAGGGGCTACACCTTC.